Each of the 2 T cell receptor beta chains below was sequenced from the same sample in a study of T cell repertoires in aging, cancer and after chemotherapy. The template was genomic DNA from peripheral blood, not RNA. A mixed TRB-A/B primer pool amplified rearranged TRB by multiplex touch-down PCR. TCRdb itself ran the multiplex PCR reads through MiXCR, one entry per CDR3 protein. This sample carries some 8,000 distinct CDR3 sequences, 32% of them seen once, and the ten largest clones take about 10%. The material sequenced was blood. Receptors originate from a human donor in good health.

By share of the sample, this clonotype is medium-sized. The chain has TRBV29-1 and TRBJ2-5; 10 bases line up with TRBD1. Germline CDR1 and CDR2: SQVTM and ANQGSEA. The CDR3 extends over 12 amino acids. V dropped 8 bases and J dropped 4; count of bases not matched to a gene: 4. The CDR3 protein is CSSWTGGETQYF. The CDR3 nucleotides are TGCAGCTCTTGGACAGGGGGAGAGACCCAGTACTTC.

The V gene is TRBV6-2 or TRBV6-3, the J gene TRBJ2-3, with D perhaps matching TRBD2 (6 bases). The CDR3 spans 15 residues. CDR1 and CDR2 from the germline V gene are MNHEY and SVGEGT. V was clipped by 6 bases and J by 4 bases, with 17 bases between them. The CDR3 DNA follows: TGTGCCAGCAGCATGGCGGGAAGTGTGGCAGATACGCAGTATTTT. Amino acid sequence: CASSMAGSVADTQYF.